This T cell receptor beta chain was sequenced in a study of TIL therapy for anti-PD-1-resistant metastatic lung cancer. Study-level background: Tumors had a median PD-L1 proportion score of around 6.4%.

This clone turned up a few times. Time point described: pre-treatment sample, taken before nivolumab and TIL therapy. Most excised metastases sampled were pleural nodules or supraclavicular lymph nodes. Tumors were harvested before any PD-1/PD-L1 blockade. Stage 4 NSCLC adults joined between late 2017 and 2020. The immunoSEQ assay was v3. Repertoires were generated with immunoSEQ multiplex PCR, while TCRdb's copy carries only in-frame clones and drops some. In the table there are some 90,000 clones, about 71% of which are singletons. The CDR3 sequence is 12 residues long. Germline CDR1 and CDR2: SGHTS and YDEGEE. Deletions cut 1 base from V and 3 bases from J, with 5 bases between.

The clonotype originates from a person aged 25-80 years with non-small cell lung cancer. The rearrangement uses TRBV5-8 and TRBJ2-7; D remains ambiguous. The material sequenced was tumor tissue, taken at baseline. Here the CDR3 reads CASSLRSYEQYF. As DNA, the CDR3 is TGTGCCAGCAGCTTGCGAAGCTACGAGCAGTACTTC.